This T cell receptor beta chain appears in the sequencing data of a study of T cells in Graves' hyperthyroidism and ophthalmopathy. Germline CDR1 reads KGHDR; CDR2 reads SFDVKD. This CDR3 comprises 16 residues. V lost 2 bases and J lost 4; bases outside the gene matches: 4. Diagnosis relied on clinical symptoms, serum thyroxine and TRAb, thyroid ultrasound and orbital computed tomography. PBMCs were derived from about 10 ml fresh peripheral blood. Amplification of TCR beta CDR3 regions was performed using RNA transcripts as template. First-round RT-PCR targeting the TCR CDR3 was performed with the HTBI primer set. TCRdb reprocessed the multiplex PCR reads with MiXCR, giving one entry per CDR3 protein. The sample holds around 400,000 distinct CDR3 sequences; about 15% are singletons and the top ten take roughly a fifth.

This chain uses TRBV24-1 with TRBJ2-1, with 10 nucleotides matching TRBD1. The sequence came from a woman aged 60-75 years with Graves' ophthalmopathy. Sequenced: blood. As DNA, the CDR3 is TGTGCCACCAGTGATTCCGGGACAGGGGCATACAATGAGCAGTTCTTC. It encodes CATSDSGTGAYNEQFF.